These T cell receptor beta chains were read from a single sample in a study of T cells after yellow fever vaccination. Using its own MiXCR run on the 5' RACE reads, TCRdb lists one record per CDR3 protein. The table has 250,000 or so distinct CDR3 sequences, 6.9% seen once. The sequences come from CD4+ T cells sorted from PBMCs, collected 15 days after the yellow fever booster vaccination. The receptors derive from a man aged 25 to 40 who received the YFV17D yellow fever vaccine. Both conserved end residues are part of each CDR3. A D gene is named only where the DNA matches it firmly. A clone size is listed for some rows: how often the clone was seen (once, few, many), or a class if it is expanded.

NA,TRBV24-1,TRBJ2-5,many,TGTGCCACCAGTTCGGGTGAGACCCAGTACTTC,CATSSGETQYF
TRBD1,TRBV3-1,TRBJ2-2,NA,TGTGCCAGCAGCCCGGGGACAGGGGGCATCGGGGAGCTGTTTTTT,CASSPGTGGIGELFF
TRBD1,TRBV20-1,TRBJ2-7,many,TGCAGTGCCTCGACGACAGGGTCTTACGAGCAGTACTTC,CSASTTGSYEQYF
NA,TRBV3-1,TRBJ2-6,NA,TGTGCCAGCAGCCAAGGGAGGGCTGGGGCCAACGTCCTGACTTTC,CASSQGRAGANVLTF
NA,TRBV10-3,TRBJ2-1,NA,TGTGCCATCAGTGAGATGGCAGGGTCGGCCTACAATGAGCAGTTCTTC,CAISEMAGSAYNEQFF
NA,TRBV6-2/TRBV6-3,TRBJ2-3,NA,TGTGCCAGCAGCCTGTTTGCAGATACGCAGTATTTT,CASSLFADTQYF
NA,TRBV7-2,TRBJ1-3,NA,TGTGCCAGCAGCCCCGGACGGGGAAACACCATATATTTT,CASSPGRGNTIYF
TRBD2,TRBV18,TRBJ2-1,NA,TGTGCCAGCTCACCCGGACTAGCGGAGCAGTTCTTC,CASSPGLAEQFF
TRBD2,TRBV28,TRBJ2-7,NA,TGTGCCAGCACAGGACTAGCCCCCTACGAGCAGTACTTC,CASTGLAPYEQYF
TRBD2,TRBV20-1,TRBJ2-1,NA,TGCAGTGCTAGAGGCTCGCGGCGGGAGTCCGATGAGCAGTTCTTC,CSARGSRRESDEQFF
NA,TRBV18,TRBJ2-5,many,TGTGCCAGCTCACCCGGTCGGTTCCAAGAGACCCAGTACTTC,CASSPGRFQETQYF
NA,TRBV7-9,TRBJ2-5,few,TGTGCCAGCAGCTTAAGGCGGAGCGGAGAGACCCAGTACTTC,CASSLRRSGETQYF
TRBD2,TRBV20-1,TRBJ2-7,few,TGCAGTGCTCGGTTTAGCGGGAGGTACGAGCAGTACTTC,CSARFSGRYEQYF
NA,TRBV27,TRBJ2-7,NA,TGTGCCAGCAGCCGCCGGGACGCAGCCTACGAGCAGTACTTC,CASSRRDAAYEQYF
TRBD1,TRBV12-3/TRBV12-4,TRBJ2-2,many,TGTGCCAGCAGTGGCCCGGGACAGGGGGCCGTCGGGGAGCTGTTTTTT,CASSGPGQGAVGELFF
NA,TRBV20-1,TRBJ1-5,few,TGCAGTGCGAGGGTACAGGGCGGGGGTCGCAATCAGCCCCAGCATTTT,CSARVQGGGRNQPQHF
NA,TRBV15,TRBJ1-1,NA,TGTGCCACCAGCAGAGATCAGTCCAGGGTGGGCACTGAAGCTTTCTTT,CATSRDQSRVGTEAFF
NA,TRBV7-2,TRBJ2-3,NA,TGTGCCAGCAGTCGCCAGGGTAGGATAACAGATACGCAGTATTTT,CASSRQGRITDTQYF
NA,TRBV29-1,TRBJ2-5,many,TGCAGCGTAGGAAAAAGGTATACGGAAGAGACCCAGTACTTC,CSVGKRYTEETQYF
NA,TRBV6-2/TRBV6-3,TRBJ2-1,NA,TGTGCCAGCCCGGGGGCGTTCTTC,CASPGAFF
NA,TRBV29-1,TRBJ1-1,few,TGCAGCGAAGCAAGATACATGAACACTGAAGCTTTCTTT,CSEARYMNTEAFF
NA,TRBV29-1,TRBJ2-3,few,TGCAGCGCATCCACTGTCGATACGCAGTATTTT,CSASTVDTQYF
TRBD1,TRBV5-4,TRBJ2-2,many,TGTGCCAGCAGCAAAATTTCGGGACAGTCGAACACCGGGGAGCTGTTTTTT,CASSKISGQSNTGELFF
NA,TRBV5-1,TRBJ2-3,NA,TGCGCCAGCAGCCCTCTCTCTCGGGAGTTACAGTATTTT,CASSPLSRELQYF
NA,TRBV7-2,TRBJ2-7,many,TGTGCCAGCAGCCCACGTGTGACTAGGGGCGAGCAGTACTTC,CASSPRVTRGEQYF
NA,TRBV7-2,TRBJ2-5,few,TGTGCCAGCAGCTTAGTGGCCCCCCTCGGAGGGGAGACCCAGTACTTC,CASSLVAPLGGETQYF
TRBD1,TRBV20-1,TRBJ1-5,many,TGCAGTGCTGGGAGAACCGGGACAGGGTCATTTAGTCAGCCCCAGCATTTT,CSAGRTGTGSFSQPQHF
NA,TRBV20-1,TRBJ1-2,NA,TGCAGTGCTACCAGGCCCGACTATGGCTACACCTTC,CSATRPDYGYTF
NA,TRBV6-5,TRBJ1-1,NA,TGTGCCAGCAGTTACGGAAAGGTGGGCACTGAAGCTTTCTTT,CASSYGKVGTEAFF
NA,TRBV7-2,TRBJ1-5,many,TGTGCCAGCAGCCCAGAGGGCAATCAGCCCCAGCATTTT,CASSPEGNQPQHF
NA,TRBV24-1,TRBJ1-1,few,TGTGCCACCAGTGAGTCCAACGTCACTGAAGCTTTCTTT,CATSESNVTEAFF
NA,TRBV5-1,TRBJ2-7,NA,TGCGCCAGCAGCGCCACAGGGTCCGCTTACGAGCAGTACTTC,CASSATGSAYEQYF
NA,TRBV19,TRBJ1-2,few,TGTGCCAGTAGTATGGGGCGCGGCTACACCTTC,CASSMGRGYTF
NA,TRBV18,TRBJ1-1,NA,TGTGCCAGCTCACGCAAGGGGGGGAACACTGAAGCTTTCTTT,CASSRKGGNTEAFF
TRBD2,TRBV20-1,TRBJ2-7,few,TGCAGTGCTTCCCTTTTTAGCGGGAGGGGCTACGAGCAGTACTTC,CSASLFSGRGYEQYF
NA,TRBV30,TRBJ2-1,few,TGTGCCTGGAGTGTAGGGACACCCCTATACAATGAGCAGTTCTTC,CAWSVGTPLYNEQFF